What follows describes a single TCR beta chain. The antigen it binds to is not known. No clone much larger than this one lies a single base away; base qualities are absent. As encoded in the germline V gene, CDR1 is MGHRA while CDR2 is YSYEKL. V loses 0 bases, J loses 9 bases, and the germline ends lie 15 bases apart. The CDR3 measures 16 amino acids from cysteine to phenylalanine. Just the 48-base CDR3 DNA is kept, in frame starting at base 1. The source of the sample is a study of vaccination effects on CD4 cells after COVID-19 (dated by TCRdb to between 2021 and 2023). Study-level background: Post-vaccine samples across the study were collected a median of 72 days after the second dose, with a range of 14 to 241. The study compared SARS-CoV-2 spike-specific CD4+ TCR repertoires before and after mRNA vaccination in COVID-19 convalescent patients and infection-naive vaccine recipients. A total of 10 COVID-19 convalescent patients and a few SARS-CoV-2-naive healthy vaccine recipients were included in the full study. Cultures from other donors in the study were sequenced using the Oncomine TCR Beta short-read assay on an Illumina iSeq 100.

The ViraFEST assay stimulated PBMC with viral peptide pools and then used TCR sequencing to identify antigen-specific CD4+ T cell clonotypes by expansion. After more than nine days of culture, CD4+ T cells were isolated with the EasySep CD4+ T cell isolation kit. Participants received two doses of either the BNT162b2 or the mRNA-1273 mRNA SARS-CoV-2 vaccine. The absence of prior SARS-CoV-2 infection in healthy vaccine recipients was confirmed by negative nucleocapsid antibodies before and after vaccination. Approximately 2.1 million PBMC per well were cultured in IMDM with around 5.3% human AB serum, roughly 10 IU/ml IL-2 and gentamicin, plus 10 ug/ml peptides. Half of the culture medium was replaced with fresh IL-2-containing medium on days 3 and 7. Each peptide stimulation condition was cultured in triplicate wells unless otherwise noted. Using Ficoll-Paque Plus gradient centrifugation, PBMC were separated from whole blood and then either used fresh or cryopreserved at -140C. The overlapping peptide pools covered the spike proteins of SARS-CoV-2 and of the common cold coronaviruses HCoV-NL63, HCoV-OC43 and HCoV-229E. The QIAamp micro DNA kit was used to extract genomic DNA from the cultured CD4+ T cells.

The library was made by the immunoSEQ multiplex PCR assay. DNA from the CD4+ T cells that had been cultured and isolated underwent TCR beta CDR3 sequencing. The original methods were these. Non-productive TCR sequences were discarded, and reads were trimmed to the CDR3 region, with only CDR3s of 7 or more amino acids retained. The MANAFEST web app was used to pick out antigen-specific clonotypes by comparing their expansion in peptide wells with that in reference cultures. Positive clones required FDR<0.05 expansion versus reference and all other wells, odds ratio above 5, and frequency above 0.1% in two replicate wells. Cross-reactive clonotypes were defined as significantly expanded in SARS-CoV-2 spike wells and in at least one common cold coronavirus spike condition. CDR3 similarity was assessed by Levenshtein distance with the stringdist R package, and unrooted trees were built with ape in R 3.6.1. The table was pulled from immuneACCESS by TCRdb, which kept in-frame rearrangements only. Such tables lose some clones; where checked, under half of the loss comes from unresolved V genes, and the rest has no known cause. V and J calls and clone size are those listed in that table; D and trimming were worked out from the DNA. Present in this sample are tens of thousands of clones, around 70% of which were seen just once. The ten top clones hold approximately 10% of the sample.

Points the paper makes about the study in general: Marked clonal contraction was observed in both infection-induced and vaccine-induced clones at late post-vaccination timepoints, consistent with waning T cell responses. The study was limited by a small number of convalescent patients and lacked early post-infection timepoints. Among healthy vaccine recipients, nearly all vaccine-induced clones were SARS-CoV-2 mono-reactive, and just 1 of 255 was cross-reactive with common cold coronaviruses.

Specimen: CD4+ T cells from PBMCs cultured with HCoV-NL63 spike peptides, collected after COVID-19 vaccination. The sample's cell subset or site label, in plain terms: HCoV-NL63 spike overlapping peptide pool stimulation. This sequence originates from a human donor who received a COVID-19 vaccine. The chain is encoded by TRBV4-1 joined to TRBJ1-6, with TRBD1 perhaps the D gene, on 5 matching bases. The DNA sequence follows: TGCGCCAGCAGCCAAGATGGGTGGCAGGGAAGTTCACCCCTCCACTTT. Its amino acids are CASSQDGWQGSSPLHF.